This passage covers 26 T cell receptor beta chains from one sample sequenced in a study of blood T cell repertoires in COVID-19. Profiled with immunoSEQ multiplex PCR; TCRdb holds only in-frame clones, not every one. The data contain 70,000 or so clones, about 89% of them singletons. Material: peripheral blood. The receptors were gathered from a man in his sixties with acute or convalescent COVID-19.

Only a few counts were recorded for this clone. This sequence joins TRBV10-3 and TRBJ2-2, with 10 bases fitting TRBD2. The ends lost 4 bases at V and 4 bases at J; junction bases unmatched: 0. This CDR3 is 14 amino acids long. The germline V gene encodes CDR1 ENHRY and CDR2 SYGVKD. CDR3 region: CAISVAGGTGELFF. The CDR3 nucleotides are TGTGCCATCAGTGTAGCGGGGGGCACCGGGGAGCTGTTTTTT.

The J gene is TRBJ2-3, the V gene TRBV9; 12 bases are a match to TRBD2. Germline V gene lookup returns CDR1 SGDLS and CDR2 YYNGEE. Trimming took 4 bases from V and 1 from J; bases not matched to a gene: 10. This CDR3 contains 18 residues. The CDR3 nucleotides are TGTGCCAGCAGCCCCACCCCGGGACTAGCGGGTCGCACAGATACGCAGTATTTT. Translating it yields CASSPTPGLAGRTDTQYF.

This sequence joins TRBV29-1 and TRBJ2-5; 7 nucleotides match TRBD1. The CDR3 runs 13 residues. The J segment lost 4 bases and the V segment lost 6 bases, leaving 8 bases of the junction unmatched. The germline gives CDR1 SQVTM, CDR2 ANQGSEA. CDR3 nucleotide sequence: TGCAGCGTCCCTGACAGGGAATCAGAGACCCAGTACTTC. It yields the protein CSVPDRESETQYF.

V gene TRBV7-6 combines with J gene TRBJ2-7, with 10 bases aligning to TRBD2. The V segment lost 6 bases and the J segment 3 bases; nucleotides outside the gene matches: 8. This CDR3 has 15 residues. CDR1 and CDR2 (germline): SGHVS, FNYEAQ. The CDR3 reads CASSLAGEIGYEQYF. Written as DNA, the CDR3 is TGTGCCAGCAGTCTAGCGGGAGAGATCGGCTACGAGCAGTACTTC.

J is TRBJ2-3 and V is TRBV6-6; TRBD2 matches at 7 bases. Germline-derived CDR1 and CDR2 are MNHNY and SVGAGI (reference sequence). Trimming took 4 bases from V and 6 from J; bases not matched to a gene: 1. The CDR3 spans 12 residues. CDR3 sequence: CASSFGGDTQYF. The CDR3 region has the DNA TGTGCCAGCAGTTTCGGGGGGGATACGCAGTATTTT.

V and J are TRBV5-1 and TRBJ1-3; D not resolved. CDR3 length equals 13 residues. Germline CDR1 and CDR2: SGHRS and YFSETQ. Trimming stripped 4 bases from V and 0 bases from J, with 5 bases between. Here the CDR3 DNA reads TGCGCCAGCAGCCCACACTCTGGAAACACCATATATTTT. The encoded protein is CASSPHSGNTIYF.

This clone came up a few times. The chain recombines TRBV30 with TRBJ1-2, with D uncertain. Trimming left V 3 bases short and J 5 bases short, with 13 bases between. Germline CDR1 reads GTSNPN; CDR2 reads SVGIG (reference sequence). This CDR3 has 13 amino acids. This CDR3 reads CAWRPAALYGYTF. CDR3 nucleotides: TGTGCCTGGAGGCCGGCGGCCCTTTATGGCTACACCTTC. Using reference TRBV30 and TRBJ1-2 for the parts outside the CDR3, the full variable domain is SQTIHQWPATLVQPVGSPLSLECTVEGTSNPNLYWYRQAAGRGLQLLFYSVGIGQISSEVPQNLSASRPQDRQFILSSKKLLLSDSGFYLCAWRPAALYGYTFGSGTRLTVV.

This chain's CDR3 is CASSLPSPHEQFF. In DNA form, the CDR3 reads TGCGCCAGCAGCTTGCCGAGCCCACATGAGCAGTTCTTC. This rearrangement joins TRBV5-1 to TRBJ2-1; D is undetermined. This CDR3 contains 13 residues. Germline assignment: CDR1 SGHRS and CDR2 YFSETQ. V lost 1 base and J lost 8, with 10 bases in between.

The chain employs TRBV6-6 and TRBJ2-2; TRBD2 aligns across 8 bases. This CDR3 contains 15 residues. Germline loops: CDR1 MNHNY, CDR2 SVGAGI (reference sequence). With 6 bases clipped from V and 2 bases from J, the junction kept 5 bases outside the gene matches. Written as DNA, the CDR3 is TGTGCCAGCAGCTCCGGGGGGGTAAACACCGGGGAGCTGTTTTTT. Its protein product is CASSSGGVNTGELFF.

This clone was detected once. The genes are TRBV19 and TRBJ1-5, with TRBD1 matching over 7 bases. CDR1 is LNHDA and CDR2 is SQIVND in the germline V gene (reference sequence). Unmatched junction bases numbered 4, after V lost 3 bases and J lost 2 bases. CDR3 length equals 15 residues. CDR3 amino acids: CASSIPGTGNQPQHF. CDR3 nucleotides: TGTGCCAGTAGTATCCCCGGGACAGGCAATCAGCCCCAGCATTTT.

V is TRBV27 and J is TRBJ1-1, with D uncertain. Germline CDR1 is MNHEY and CDR2 is SMNVEV (reference sequence). Trimming cost V 0 bases and J 4 bases, with 9 bases left between them. The CDR3 sequence is 14 residues long. CDR3 loop: CASSLSAGGTEAFF. For the CDR3, the DNA is TGTGCCAGCAGTTTATCTGCTGGCGGCACTGAAGCTTTCTTT.

The J gene is TRBJ1-1, the V gene TRBV6-5; D not certain. CDR1 and CDR2 (germline): MNHEY, SVGAGI. The CDR3 is 10 amino acids. Trimming left V 8 bases short and J 6 bases short, with 7 bases between. The CDR3, as DNA: TGTGCCAGCGGCTTCGCTGAAGCTTTCTTT. It yields the protein CASGFAEAFF.

The V gene is TRBV11-2, the J gene TRBJ2-7, with D possibly matching TRBD1 (5 bases). Trimming left V 1 base short and J 13 bases short, with 11 bases between. The CDR3 runs 11 residues. Per germline, CDR1 SGHAT and CDR2 FQNNGV. The CDR3 DNA follows: TGTGCCAGCAGCTTAGGAGTAGGGGTCTACTTC. It encodes CASSLGVGVYF.

The chain combines TRBV5-1 with TRBJ1-1; 9 bases agree with TRBD1. CDR1 is SGHRS, CDR2 YFSETQ, per germline. This CDR3 comprises 14 residues. With 2 bases clipped from V and 5 bases from J, the junction kept 4 bases outside the gene matches. The CDR3 loop reads CASSFAGTGTEAFF. CDR3 bases: TGCGCCAGCAGCTTTGCCGGGACAGGGACTGAAGCTTTCTTT.

The chain uses TRBV24-1 and TRBJ2-2, with 12 bases fitting TRBD2. Germline CDR1 and CDR2: KGHDR and SFDVKD. There are 19 residues in the CDR3. V lost 5 bases, J lost 1 base, and 10 bases stayed unmatched. DNA for the CDR3: TGTGCCACCAGTGGTCGACTAGCGGGGGACTCGAGGAACACCGGGGAGCTGTTTTTT. Its translation: CATSGRLAGDSRNTGELFF.

This chain connects TRBV29-1 to TRBJ1-4; D may be TRBD1 (6 bases). V lost 3 bases, J lost 3 bases, and 11 bases lay in between. Germline CDR1 is SQVTM and CDR2 is ANQGSEA. This CDR3 spans 14 amino acids. CDR3 amino acids: CSVEETGSNEKLFF. CDR3 DNA: TGCAGCGTTGAGGAGACAGGCTCTAATGAAAAACTGTTTTTT. Full variable domain (missing parts from reference TRBV29-1 and TRBJ1-4): SAVISQKPSRDICQRGTSLTIQCQVDSQVTMMFWYRQQPGQSLTLIATANQGSEATYESGFVIDKFPISRPNLTFSTLTVSNMSPEDSSIYLCSVEETGSNEKLFFGSGTQLSVL.

This chain joins TRBV3-1 (or the pseudogene TRBV3-2) and TRBJ2-7, with D possibly TRBD1 on 6 matching bases. Trimming removed 4 bases at V and 1 base at J, with 14 bases between. This CDR3 is 15 amino acids long. Germline V gene sequence: CDR1 LGHDT, CDR2 YNNKEL (reference sequence). CDR3 nucleotides: TGTGCCAGCAGCCGGATTGGGGGACAATCCTACGAGCAGTACTTC. Its translation: CASSRIGGQSYEQYF.

V gene TRBV9 combines with J gene TRBJ2-7; 10 bases line up with TRBD1. This CDR3 comprises 18 residues. CDR1 SGDLS and CDR2 YYNGEE come from the germline V gene. The trim removed 0 bases at V and 2 bases at J, leaving 11 bases unmatched. CDR3 region: CASSVGDRGRLSTYEQYF. CDR3 coding DNA: TGTGCCAGCAGCGTAGGTGACAGGGGGCGATTATCAACCTACGAGCAGTACTTC.

The genes are TRBV6-1 and TRBJ2-7, with 14 bases matching TRBD2. The CDR3 runs 18 residues. Per the germline V gene, CDR1 is MNHNS and CDR2 is SASEGT. Unmatched junction bases numbered 7, after V lost 1 base and J lost 2 bases. This CDR3 is CASSEGTSGGSPTYEQYF. In DNA, the CDR3 is TGTGCCAGCAGTGAAGGGACTAGCGGGGGGTCACCAACCTACGAGCAGTACTTC.

The chain is built from TRBV4-2 and TRBJ1-3, with D perhaps TRBD1 (6 bases). Looked up from germline, CDR1 is LGHNA and CDR2 is YNFKEQ. The CDR3 length is 18 residues. The V and J ends lost 1 base and 3 bases respectively, with 19 bases between them. The CDR3 loop reads CASSQGGQVFSFGNTIYF. CDR3 bases: TGTGCCAGCAGCCAAGGGGGGCAGGTATTTTCCTTTGGAAACACCATATATTTT.

The genes are TRBV11-2 and TRBJ2-3, with D uncertain. V was cut by 3 bases and J by 4 bases, with 11 bases left in between. This CDR3 comprises 14 residues. Germline V gives CDR1 SGHAT, CDR2 FQNNGV. In DNA form, the CDR3 reads TGTGCCAGCAGCTTCCCGCCCGAGGCAGATACGCAGTATTTT. Protein product: CASSFPPEADTQYF.

This chain connects TRBV6-5 to TRBJ1-1, with 7 bases aligning to TRBD1. V was pared by 2 bases and J by 4 bases, with 4 bases of the junction left unmatched. This CDR3 has 14 amino acids. Germline lookup yields CDR1 MNHEY and CDR2 SVGAGI. CDR3 sequence: CASSYDRVSTEAFF. The DNA of the CDR3 is TGTGCCAGCAGTTACGACAGGGTGAGCACTGAAGCTTTCTTT.

The chain employs TRBV7-2 and TRBJ1-2; unclear D gene. The CDR3 covers 13 residues. Trimming stripped 1 base from V and 2 bases from J, with 5 bases between. Germline V CDR1 and CDR2: SGHTA, FQGNSA. For the CDR3, the DNA is TGTGCCAGCAGCTTAGGCGGAAACTATGGCTACACCTTC. Its translation: CASSLGGNYGYTF.

This chain uses TRBV9 with TRBJ2-3, with TRBD2 matching 7 bases. The length of the CDR3 is 16 residues. V lost 0 bases, J lost 3 bases, and 7 bases stayed unmatched. The germline CDR1 and CDR2 sequences are SGDLS and YYNGEE. DNA for the CDR3: TGTGCCAGCAGCGTAGAATCCGGGACTATTACAGATACGCAGTATTTT. Residues: CASSVESGTITDTQYF.

This chain connects TRBV5-4 to TRBJ2-7, with a weak D call TRBD1 (5 bases). The CDR3 is 14 residues long. Germline CDR1 and CDR2: SGHNT and YYREEE (reference sequence). V gave up 4 bases and J gave up 1 base, with 12 bases separating them. The DNA of the CDR3 is TGTGCCAGCAGCACAGGTCCAGGGTCCTACGAGCAGTACTTC. Translated: CASSTGPGSYEQYF.

The CDR3 DNA follows: TGTGCCAGCAGCCAAGAAGGGCAGCGGGAGGGAAACAATGAGCAGTTCTTC. Encoded protein: CASSQEGQREGNNEQFF. The chain couples TRBV14 to TRBJ2-1, with 10 bases lining up with TRBD2. V lost 0 bases and J lost 5; bases outside the gene matches: 7. CDR1 is SGHDN and CDR2 is FVKESK in the germline V gene. This CDR3 is built from 17 residues. The whole variable domain, remainder taken from reference TRBV14 and TRBJ2-1, is EAGVTQFPSHSVIEKGQTVTLRCDPISGHDNLYWYRRVMGKEIKFLLHFVKESKQDESGMPNNRFLAERTGGTYSTLKVQPAELEDSGVYFCASSQEGQREGNNEQFFGPGTRLTVL.